This T cell receptor beta chain appears in the sequencing data of a study of cytomegalovirus exposure and HLA in healthy donors. Study-level findings and limits: Later analysis reportedly placed an Asian-associated ancestry cluster below the roughly 680-donor mean in N-insertions. Several of the most significant clusters appeared, in a later analysis, to be linked to common viral pathogens.

Use of 60 Vbeta and 13 Jbeta primers characterized the PCR. Libraries were prepared by immunoSEQ multiplex PCR; TCRdb keeps only in-frame clonotypes and omits some of them. The repertoire has roughly 200,000 clones, about 89% of them found once; the top ten carry around 1%. Between the trimmed V and J ends, which lost 5 bases and 3 bases, there was a span of 13 bases. The CDR3 consists of 15 residues. Germline CDR1 reads MNHNY; CDR2 reads SVGAGI (reference sequence). These donors, healthy bone marrow donors, were studied. Note on this clone: The target antigen is unknown.

The TCR sequence derives from a woman between 18 and 30 years old in good health and CMV-seronegative. J is TRBJ2-2 and V is TRBV6-6; D is unclear. The sample consisted of PBMCs. In DNA form, the CDR3 reads TGTGCCAGCAGTCAGATATTCGAGGACACCGGGGAGCTGTTTTTT. Translated, it gives CASSQIFEDTGELFF.